These 27 T cell receptor beta chains originate from one sample sequenced in a study of blood T cell repertoires in COVID-19. The table came from immunoSEQ multiplex PCR; TCRdb's copy has only in-frame clones and leaves some out. The sample shows approximately 280,000 clones, approximately 89% of them seen only once. Sequencing used PBMCs or T cells enriched from blood (not recorded which). These receptors all come from a woman aged 55-69 years who had recovered from COVID-19.

This chain links TRBV28 with TRBJ2-7, with unresolved D. The CDR3 totals 12 residues. Germline CDR1 and CDR2: MDHEN and SYDVKM. V was cut by 4 bases and J by 9 bases, with 13 bases left in between. Written as DNA, the CDR3 is TGTGCCAGCAGTTACGACAAGCAAACGCAGTACTTC. It translates to CASSYDKQTQYF.

The DNA of the CDR3 is TGTGCCAGCAGCTTGGGACAGGGGTCAAAGACCGGGGAGCTGTTTTTT. Protein product: CASSLGQGSKTGELFF. The gene calls are TRBV5-4 and TRBJ2-2, with TRBD1 identical over 8 bases. CDR3 length: 16 residues. Looked up from germline, CDR1 is SGHNT and CDR2 is YYREEE (reference sequence). With 0 bases clipped from V and 5 bases from J, the junction kept 6 bases outside the gene matches.

The V call is TRBV4-2, the J call TRBJ1-1; TRBD1 matches 10 bases. The V segment lost 2 bases and the J segment 1 base; nucleotides outside the gene matches: 4. This CDR3 has 16 residues. CDR1 is LGHNA, CDR2 YNFKEQ, per germline. The DNA of the CDR3 is TGTGCCAGCAGCCAAACCCGGACAGGGGGGAACACTGAAGCTTTCTTT. This encodes CASSQTRTGGNTEAFF.

The rearrangement links TRBV28 to TRBJ1-4; D ambiguous. There are 13 residues in the CDR3. The germline CDR1 and CDR2 sequences are MDHEN and SYDVKM. Trimming removed 3 bases from V and 7 bases from J, with 9 bases in between. This CDR3 reads CASSFRGPEKLFF. The CDR3 DNA is TGTGCCAGCAGTTTCCGAGGGCCTGAAAAACTGTTTTTT.

This clone was observed many times. This sequence joins TRBV7-2 and TRBJ1-1, with TRBD1 matching over 7 bases. This CDR3 has 17 amino acids. The germline gives CDR1 SGHTA, CDR2 FQGNSA. The trim removed 4 bases at V and 5 bases at J, leaving 16 bases unmatched. The CDR3 region is CASSSSAWGQNRTEAFF. CDR3 nucleotide sequence: TGTGCCAGCAGCTCCTCTGCCTGGGGACAGAACCGGACTGAAGCTTTCTTT.

The chain employs TRBV21-1 and TRBJ1-6. TRBV21-1 is listed as a pseudogene. There are 17 residues in the CDR3. This CDR3 reads CATLRAGASSYNSPLHF. CDR3 DNA: TGTGCCACCCTCCGTGCGGGGGCGAGCTCCTATAATTCACCCCTCCACTTT.

V gene TRBV11-2 combines with J gene TRBJ1-5; D is ambiguous. The germline gives CDR1 SGHAT, CDR2 FQNNGV. The CDR3 spans 16 residues. The ends were cut back, 0 bases at V and 3 bases at J, with 12 bases in the middle. The CDR3 is CASSLDSGGFNQPQHF. DNA of the CDR3: TGTGCCAGCAGCTTAGATAGCGGTGGATTCAATCAGCCCCAGCATTTT.

CDR3 sequence (DNA): TGTGCCATCAGGGCGTCGGGAGCGGAGGACAATGAGCAGTTCTTC. Amino acids: CAIRASGAEDNEQFF. This chain joins TRBV10-3 and TRBJ2-1, with D possibly being TRBD2 (6 bases). The length of the CDR3 is 15 residues. V shed 6 bases and J shed 5 bases, with 17 bases lying between them. Germline-derived CDR1 and CDR2 are ENHRY and SYGVKD.

On this clone itself: A clone one base away is much larger, so this may be a read error. This CDR3 is also generated by other DNA sequences in the sample. This chain joins TRBV15 and TRBJ1-2; 8 bases are shared with TRBD1. The CDR3 is 14 residues long. Trimming took 3 bases from V and 4 from J; bases not matched to a gene: 4. Germline CDR1 and CDR2: LNHNV and YYDKDF (reference sequence). CDR3 loop: CATSRDRVGYGYTF. Written as DNA, the CDR3 is TGTGCCACCAGCAGGGACAGGGTCGGCTATGGCTACACCTTC.

This sequence joins TRBV10-1 and TRBJ1-5; D gene ambiguous. Germline V CDR1 and CDR2: WNHNN, SYGVQD (reference sequence). Trimming left V 2 bases short and J 3 bases short, with 5 bases between. The CDR3 sequence is 13 residues long. DNA of the CDR3: TGCGCCAGCAGTGAGGCCTACAATCAGCCCCAGCATTTT. As protein: CASSEAYNQPQHF.

The CDR3 reads CSVPAGQGWTEAFF. The CDR3 region has the DNA TGCAGCGTTCCGGCCGGACAGGGATGGACTGAAGCTTTCTTT. The chain carries TRBV29-1 and TRBJ1-1; TRBD1 matches 8 bases. The germline gives CDR1 SQVTM, CDR2 ANQGSEA. The CDR3 loop spans 14 amino acids. With V trimmed by 5 bases and J by 5 bases, 10 bases remained unmatched.

This chain joins TRBV27 and TRBJ2-7; 8 bases map to TRBD1. Germline CDR1 reads MNHEY; CDR2 reads SMNVEV (reference sequence). The CDR3 spans 13 residues. After removal of 2 bases from V and 6 bases from J, the junction contained 3 bases not matched to a gene. DNA of the CDR3: TGTGCCAGCAGTTTAGACAGGGGAAGCGAGCAGTACTTC. It translates to CASSLDRGSEQYF.

The chain joins TRBV30 to TRBJ1-1; D is uncertain. The CDR3 sequence is 14 residues long. V was cut by 0 bases and J by 0 bases, with 8 bases left in between. CDR1 GTSNPN and CDR2 SVGIG come from the germline V gene (reference sequence). DNA for the CDR3: TGTGCCTGGAGTGTTGAGCCTATGAACACTGAAGCTTTCTTT. Protein: CAWSVEPMNTEAFF.

The rearrangement joins TRBV19 to TRBJ1-2; D unresolved. CDR1 is LNHDA and CDR2 is SQIVND in the germline V gene (reference sequence). Trimming stripped 2 bases from V and 5 bases from J, with 12 bases between. The CDR3 is 14 amino acids. The CDR3 DNA is TGTGCCAGTAGTATAAAGATCACGGGGTATGGCTACACCTTC. It yields the protein CASSIKITGYGYTF.

Here the CDR3 reads CASSGTADKSGGYTF. The CDR3 DNA follows: TGTGCCAGCAGTGGAACCGCGGACAAAAGTGGAGGCTACACCTTC. This chain links TRBV2 with TRBJ1-2; possibly TRBD1 for D (5 bases). There are 15 residues in the CDR3. Trimming removed 4 bases from V and 8 bases from J, with 20 bases in between. CDR1 is SNHLY and CDR2 is FYNNEI in the germline V gene.

The genes are TRBV9 and TRBJ2-3, with D tentatively TRBD2 (6 bases). The CDR3 runs 17 residues. The V gene lost 0 bases and the J gene lost 3 bases, with 17 bases spanning the gap. Germline CDR1 is SGDLS and CDR2 is YYNGEE. DNA for the CDR3: TGTGCCAGCAGCGTAGGACGGGGGAGGCAGTCAACAGATACGCAGTATTTT. Translating it yields CASSVGRGRQSTDTQYF.

This clone was counted only a few times. This sequence joins TRBV5-1 and TRBJ2-3; TRBD2 matches at 16 bases. The germline V gene encodes CDR1 SGHRS and CDR2 YFSETQ. This CDR3 is 18 amino acids long. J lost 4 bases, V lost 1 base, and 6 bases had no gene match. The CDR3 DNA follows: TGCGCCAGCAGCTTGCCCGGGACTAGCGGGGGGGCATCAGATACGCAGTATTTT. Its protein is CASSLPGTSGGASDTQYF.

This clone was counted a single time. The chain links TRBV7-9 to TRBJ1-2; 7 nucleotides align to TRBD1. The germline V gene has CDR1 SEHNR and CDR2 FQNEAQ (reference sequence). After removal of 7 bases from V and 8 bases from J, the junction contained 10 bases not matched to a gene. The CDR3 totals 13 residues. The CDR3 nucleotides are TGTGCCAGCACCCTCGCGGGACAGAAGGGCTACACCTTC. Encoded protein: CASTLAGQKGYTF.

V and J are TRBV19 and TRBJ1-3, with a weak D call TRBD1 (5 bases). The CDR3 has 15 amino acids. Germline lookup yields CDR1 LNHDA and CDR2 SQIVND (reference sequence). V was pared by 4 bases and J by 2 bases, with 12 bases between. The CDR3: CASSTQGFTGNTIYF. In nucleotides, the CDR3 is TGTGCCAGTAGTACGCAGGGATTTACTGGAAACACCATATATTTT.

The chain recombines TRBV28 with TRBJ2-2; 9 positions match TRBD1. This CDR3 region has 15 residues. Germline loops: CDR1 MDHEN, CDR2 SYDVKM. Trimming removed 8 bases from V and 7 bases from J; junction bases left unmatched: 11. The CDR3 nucleotides read TGTGCCAGCGTTTCGGGGACAGGGTTTATCGGGGAGCTGTTTTTT. As protein: CASVSGTGFIGELFF.

V usage is TRBV10-3 and J usage is TRBJ1-1, with a possible D match to TRBD1 (5 bases). Germline-derived CDR1 and CDR2 are ENHRY and SYGVKD. The CDR3 length is 13 residues. V dropped 7 bases and J dropped 3 bases, with 12 bases sitting between them. The CDR3 reads CAIKPGRDTEAFF. The CDR3 DNA sequence: TGTGCCATCAAGCCGGGCAGGGACACTGAAGCTTTCTTT.

V and J are TRBV5-1 and TRBJ2-1; 9 bases map to TRBD1. CDR3 length: 14 amino acids. Germline V gene lookup returns CDR1 SGHRS and CDR2 YFSETQ. V was pared by 0 bases and J by 6 bases, with 1 base of the junction left unmatched. The CDR3 reads CASSLGTGVNEQFF. The CDR3 DNA follows: TGCGCCAGCAGCTTGGGGACAGGGGTCAATGAGCAGTTCTTC.

This chain joins TRBV5-3 and TRBJ2-2, with a possible D match to TRBD2 (5 bases). TRBV5-3 is sorted into the ORF group, with uncertain function. The CDR3 runs 15 residues. V lost 4 bases and J lost 4, with 14 bases in between. This CDR3 reads CARSQRGLCTGELFF. CDR3 in DNA: TGTGCCAGAAGCCAGCGCGGGTTATGCACCGGGGAGCTGTTTTTT.

V usage is TRBV5-1 and J usage is TRBJ1-3, with 8 positions matching TRBD1. Germline loops: CDR1 SGHRS, CDR2 YFSETQ. CDR3 size: 17 residues. V dropped 0 bases and J dropped 0; count of bases not matched to a gene: 5. The CDR3 reads CASSLVGTGPSGNTIYF. As DNA, the CDR3 is TGCGCCAGCAGCTTGGTCGGGACAGGCCCCTCTGGAAACACCATATATTTT.

J is TRBJ1-6 and V is TRBV9, with D unclear. CDR1 and CDR2 (germline): SGDLS, YYNGEE. With 0 bases removed from V and 9 bases from J, the gap between germline ends came to 19 bases. The CDR3 is 17 residues long. The CDR3 region is CASSVAGRSGTSSPLHF. Here the CDR3 DNA reads TGTGCCAGCAGCGTAGCCGGTCGGAGCGGAACTTCTTCACCCCTCCACTTT.

The genes are TRBV10-2 and TRBJ1-3, with a weak D call TRBD1 (5 bases). This CDR3 region has 15 residues. From germline, CDR1 is WSHSY and CDR2 SAAADI. The V gene lost 6 bases and the J gene lost 0 bases, with 12 bases spanning the gap. For the CDR3, the DNA is TGCGCCAGCAGCCCTCAGGGATTCTCTGGAAACACCATATATTTT. Encoded protein: CASSPQGFSGNTIYF.

The chain recombines TRBV15 with TRBJ2-1; 8 positions match TRBD1. The CDR3 has 15 amino acids. V trimming: 0 bases; J trimming: 7 bases; junction bases outside the gene matches: 5. CDR1 and CDR2 from the germline V gene are LNHNV and YYDKDF (reference sequence). The CDR3 DNA reads TGTGCCACCAGCAGAGATTTGGACAGGGCGAATGAGCAGTTCTTC. This translates into CATSRDLDRANEQFF.